Below are 30 T cell receptor beta chains sequenced from a single sample in a study of cytomegalovirus exposure and HLA in healthy donors. The primer mix had 60 Vbeta and 13 Jbeta primers. Sequencing used immunoSEQ multiplex PCR; TCRdb keeps in-frame clones, though not all of them. The data contain around 100,000 clones, around 80% of them singletons. The sequenced sample was PBMCs. These receptors all come from a female donor in good health and CMV-seropositive.

The rearrangement links TRBV2 to TRBJ1-2, with D tentatively TRBD1 (6 bases). This CDR3 is built from 13 residues. Germline values: CDR1 SNHLY, CDR2 FYNNEI. Trimming took off 7 bases at V and 6 bases at J, with 15 bases between the two ends. The CDR3 is CASKTTGAHGYTF. In nucleotides, the CDR3 is TGTGCCAGCAAGACGACAGGAGCCCATGGCTACACCTTC.

The genes are TRBV30 and TRBJ1-1; the match to TRBD1 covers 8 bases. With V trimmed by 5 bases and J by 4 bases, 6 bases remained unmatched. The CDR3 has 13 residues. CDR1 is GTSNPN, CDR2 SVGIG, per germline (reference sequence). CDR3 in DNA: TGTGCCTGGCTCCAGGGGGCTGCCACTGAAGCTTTCTTT. It specifies CAWLQGAATEAFF.

The chain combines TRBV18 with TRBJ1-2; D gene ambiguous. This CDR3 has 13 residues. Trimming took 3 bases from V and 4 from J, leaving 9 bases between them. CDR1 and CDR2 from the germline V gene are KGHSH and LQKENI. The CDR3 nucleotides read TGTGCCAGCTCACCGTCCGGAGGCTATGGCTACACCTTC. Its protein is CASSPSGGYGYTF. Looking up the rest from reference TRBV18 and TRBJ1-2 gives the full variable domain: NAGVMQNPRHLVRRRGQEARLRCSPMKGHSHVYWYRQLPEEGLKFMVYLQKENIIDESGMPKERFSAEFPKEGPSILRIQQVVRGDSAAYFCASSPSGGYGYTFGSGTRLTVV.

This clone was counted between two and nine times. This chain joins TRBV2 and TRBJ1-2, with 7 bases fitting TRBD1. Per the germline V gene, CDR1 is SNHLY and CDR2 is FYNNEI. The CDR3 runs to 16 residues. Unmatched junction bases numbered 8, after V lost 4 bases and J lost 0 bases. The CDR3 DNA reads TGTGCCAGCAGTGGCTCCCCGGGACAGCCTAACTATGGCTACACCTTC. Translating gives CASSGSPGQPNYGYTF.

The chain uses TRBV6-6 and TRBJ2-5; no definite D call. The CDR3 spans 14 residues. In germline, CDR1 is MNHNY, CDR2 SVGAGI (reference sequence). V was trimmed by 2 bases and J by 5 bases, leaving 12 bases between them. The CDR3 DNA reads as TGTGCCAGCAGTTACCTCCACCCGAGGGAGACCCAGTACTTC. This encodes CASSYLHPRETQYF.

The chain recombines TRBV27 with TRBJ2-7; 7 bases agree with TRBD1. CDR3 length: 15 amino acids. Germline lookup yields CDR1 MNHEY and CDR2 SMNVEV (reference sequence). The junction had 10 bases not matched to a gene; V was cut back by 5 bases and J by 3 bases. In nucleotides, the CDR3 is TGTGCCAGCAGTCCGCGACAGGGTCTCAACTACGAGCAGTACTTC. This codes for CASSPRQGLNYEQYF.

The chain recombines TRBV18 with TRBJ2-2, with 9 bases aligning to TRBD1. Trimming took 1 base from V and 5 from J; bases not matched to a gene: 8. CDR3 length equals 17 residues. Germline V CDR1 and CDR2: KGHSH, LQKENI. CDR3 residues: CASSPLSPTGGTGELFF. As DNA, the CDR3 is TGTGCCAGCTCACCACTTTCTCCGACAGGGGGAACCGGGGAGCTGTTTTTT.

The chain uses TRBV7-9 and TRBJ2-7, with D possibly being TRBD2 (6 bases). Trimming removed 1 base at V and 5 bases at J, with 12 bases between. The germline V gene has CDR1 SEHNR and CDR2 FQNEAQ (reference sequence). This CDR3 contains 14 residues. CDR3 in amino acids: CASSLGVGGDEQYF. As DNA, the CDR3 is TGTGCCAGCAGCTTAGGTGTGGGGGGTGACGAGCAGTACTTC.

V usage is TRBV7-9 and J usage is TRBJ2-5; 7 bases agree with TRBD1. With V trimmed by 5 bases and J by 5 bases, 8 bases remained unmatched. The germline V gene has CDR1 SEHNR and CDR2 FQNEAQ (reference sequence). CDR3 length equals 14 residues. The CDR3 region is CASSPTGSVETQYF. For the CDR3, the DNA is TGTGCCAGCAGCCCGACAGGGTCAGTGGAGACCCAGTACTTC.

A single count supports this clone. The chain is built from TRBV5-4 and TRBJ2-6; D unresolved. Trimming took 4 bases from V and 0 from J, leaving 11 bases between them. Germline values: CDR1 SGHNT, CDR2 YYREEE (reference sequence). CDR3 length: 16 amino acids. CDR3 sequence (DNA): TGTGCCAGCAGCCCGCCGGCGGTCTCTGGGGCCAACGTCCTGACTTTC. Its protein product is CASSPPAVSGANVLTF.

The chain couples TRBV7-3 to TRBJ2-5, with a weak D call TRBD1 (6 bases). V shed 4 bases and J shed 5 bases, with 11 bases lying between them. Per germline, CDR1 SGHTA and CDR2 FQGTGA. This CDR3 is 13 amino acids long. The CDR3 region is CASSSKGVETQYF. The DNA of the CDR3 is TGTGCCAGCAGCTCCAAGGGGGTTGAGACCCAGTACTTC.

The V call is TRBV2, the J call TRBJ2-3; 9 positions agree with TRBD2. The CDR3 has 19 amino acids. Trimming cost V 7 bases and J 2 bases; bases outside gene matches: 19. The germline CDR1 and CDR2 sequences are SNHLY and FYNNEI. CDR3 coding DNA: TGTGCCAGCATTCGGCGCAGCGGGGGGTACCGTGAGGACACAGATACGCAGTATTTT. It codes for CASIRRSGGYREDTDTQYF.

The chain is built from TRBV7-8 and TRBJ1-1, with D possibly matching TRBD1 (5 bases). Germline CDR1 SGHVS, CDR2 FQNEAQ. V was trimmed by 2 bases and J by 1 base, leaving 11 bases between them. The CDR3 length is 15 residues. CDR3 residues: CASSLYRGKNTEAFF. CDR3 DNA: TGTGCCAGCAGCTTATATCGGGGGAAGAACACTGAAGCTTTCTTT. Based on the CDR3 plus reference TRBV7-8 and TRBJ1-1, the full variable domain is GAGVSQSPRYKVAKRGQDVALRCDPISGHVSLFWYQQALGQGPEFLTYFQNEAQLDKSGLPSDRFFAERPEGSVSTLKIQRTQQEDSAVYLCASSLYRGKNTEAFFGQGTRLTVV.

This clone was counted a few times. The J gene is TRBJ1-1, the V gene TRBV10-3; a weak D match, TRBD1 (5 bases). The CDR3 has 16 amino acids. Germline-derived CDR1 and CDR2 are ENHRY and SYGVKD. V was clipped by 6 bases and J by 3 bases, with 20 bases between them. CDR3 DNA: TGTGCCATCAGGGGAGATTCGGGACTGAGGGACACTGAAGCTTTCTTT. Protein: CAIRGDSGLRDTEAFF.

The V gene is TRBV6-5, the J gene TRBJ1-2; D is ambiguous. Trimming cost V 0 bases and J 1 base, with 12 bases left between them. Germline V gene lookup returns CDR1 MNHEY and CDR2 SVGAGI. This CDR3 has 16 residues. The CDR3 bases are TGTGCCAGCAGTTACTCTGGCGGGTTAAGTAACTATGGCTACACCTTC. It translates to CASSYSGGLSNYGYTF.

This rearrangement joins TRBV7-9 to TRBJ1-4; 8 positions match TRBD1. Germline CDR1 is SEHNR and CDR2 is FQNEAQ (reference sequence). V was clipped by 4 bases and J by 2 bases; unmatched bases: 0. The CDR3 is 14 amino acids. CDR3 amino acids: CASSWTGTNEKLFF. CDR3 nucleotide sequence: TGTGCCAGCAGCTGGACAGGGACTAATGAAAAACTGTTTTTT.

CDR3 in amino acids: CSGQGDYEQYF. CDR3 in DNA: TGCAGTGGGCAGGGGGACTACGAGCAGTACTTC. The genes are TRBV20-1 and TRBJ2-7, with 7 bases fitting TRBD1. Unmatched junction bases numbered 3, after V lost 7 bases and J lost 3 bases. There are 11 residues in the CDR3. The V gene's germline CDR1 is DFQATT and CDR2 SNEGSKA (reference sequence).

This clone was counted only a few times. The chain combines TRBV9 with TRBJ2-5; D may be TRBD2 (7 bases). The CDR3 sequence is 15 residues long. Germline V gene sequence: CDR1 SGDLS, CDR2 YYNGEE. V was pared by 4 bases and J by 5 bases, with 18 bases between. CDR3 bases: TGTGCCAGCAGCCTGGGGAGGGGGAGTTGGGAGACCCAGTACTTC. It is translated as CASSLGRGSWETQYF.

This chain links TRBV19 with TRBJ1-6; D uncertain. V was clipped by 4 bases and J by 5 bases, with 12 bases between them. The CDR3 extends over 15 amino acids. Looked up from germline, CDR1 is LNHDA and CDR2 is SQIVND (reference sequence). In DNA form, the CDR3 reads TGTGCCAGTAGTACGCGGGGAGGGAATAATTCACCCCTCCACTTT. It encodes CASSTRGGNNSPLHF.

This clone was observed once. This chain connects TRBV5-6 to TRBJ2-1; the match to TRBD2 covers 11 bases. The CDR3 totals 14 residues. Trimming cost V 5 bases and J 8 bases; bases outside gene matches: 6. Germline lookup yields CDR1 SGHDT and CDR2 YYEEEE. The CDR3 coding sequence is TGTGCCAGCAGAATAGCGGGGGGGTACGATGAGCAGTTCTTC. Translating it yields CASRIAGGYDEQFF.

V is TRBV18 and J is TRBJ2-2; no clear D gene. Germline V gene data show CDR1 as KGHSH and CDR2 as LQKENI. There are 15 residues in the CDR3. V gave up 3 bases and J gave up 0 bases, with 8 bases separating them. In DNA, the CDR3 is TGTGCCAGCTCACCGCGGCATCCGAACACCGGGGAGCTGTTTTTT. Translated, it gives CASSPRHPNTGELFF.

The table lists this clone with a count of one. The chain combines TRBV19 with TRBJ1-5; TRBD1 aligns across 9 bases. This CDR3 spans 15 amino acids. The J segment lost 2 bases and the V segment lost 6 bases, leaving 5 bases of the junction unmatched. Germline V gives CDR1 LNHDA, CDR2 SQIVND (reference sequence). The CDR3 is CASSLRTGGNQPQHF. DNA of the CDR3: TGTGCCAGTAGCCTTCGGACAGGGGGCAATCAGCCCCAGCATTTT.

This clone has just a few counts. The chain employs TRBV14 and TRBJ2-6; D is perhaps TRBD2 (6 bases). The CDR3 has 15 residues. V was shortened by 4 bases and J by 7 bases, with 14 bases between the two germline ends. In germline, CDR1 is SGHDN, CDR2 FVKESK. CDR3: CASSRAGTLANVLTF. In DNA form, the CDR3 reads TGTGCCAGCAGCCGGGCCGGGACTCTTGCCAACGTCCTGACTTTC.

The V call is TRBV7-6, the J call TRBJ1-1; the D gene is possibly TRBD1 (6 bases). Germline V gene data show CDR1 as SGHVS and CDR2 as FNYEAQ. V lost 3 bases and J lost 0, with 11 bases in between. The CDR3 totals 15 residues. The CDR3 DNA reads as TGTGCCAGCAGCTTCCTCGCAGGGGTGAACACTGAAGCTTTCTTT. The encoded protein is CASSFLAGVNTEAFF.

The table lists this clone with a count of one. The chain carries TRBV5-4 and TRBJ2-5; a possible D gene is TRBD2 (7 bases). V shed 4 bases and J shed 2 bases, with 12 bases lying between them. The CDR3 covers 14 residues. The germline V gene encodes CDR1 SGHNT and CDR2 YYREEE (reference sequence). In DNA, the CDR3 is TGTGCCAGCAGCCAGGGGACTACTCAAGAGACCCAGTACTTC. Protein sequence: CASSQGTTQETQYF. The full variable domain, in which reference TRBV5-4 and TRBJ2-5 provide the parts outside the CDR3, is ETGVTQSPTHLIKTRGQQVTLRCSSQSGHNTVSWYQQALGQGPQFIFQYYREEENGRGNFPPRFSGLQFPNYSSELNVNALELDDSALYLCASSQGTTQETQYFGPGTRLLVL.

The chain carries TRBV4-2 and TRBJ1-5, with unresolved D. With 0 bases removed from V and 2 bases from J, the gap between germline ends came to 11 bases. This CDR3 region has 16 residues. The germline V gene encodes CDR1 LGHNA and CDR2 YNFKEQ. For the CDR3, the DNA is TGTGCCAGCAGCCAAGACCCCTCCCGGGGCAATCAGCCCCAGCATTTT. This codes for CASSQDPSRGNQPQHF.

The chain is built from TRBV12-5 and TRBJ1-6; 10 nucleotides align to TRBD1. The CDR3 is made up of 17 amino acids. J was trimmed by 8 bases and V by 3 bases; bases with no gene match: 10. The V gene's germline CDR1 is LGHNT and CDR2 FRNRAP. This CDR3 is CASGFLGRDRGYSPLHF. The CDR3 coding sequence is TGTGCTAGTGGTTTCTTGGGCCGGGACAGGGGTTATTCACCCCTCCACTTT.

This clone was detected only once. The gene calls are TRBV11-1 and TRBJ2-7; D gene unclear. CDR3 length: 14 residues. Between the trimmed V and J ends, which lost 1 base and 0 bases, there was a span of 7 bases. CDR1 and CDR2 (germline): SGHAT, FQDESV (reference sequence). The CDR3 coding sequence is TGTGCCAGCAGCTTAGACAGCCACTCCTACGAGCAGTACTTC. This encodes CASSLDSHSYEQYF.

The chain carries TRBV28 and TRBJ2-2, with D perhaps matching TRBD1 (6 bases). The CDR3 contains 14 residues. Between the trimmed V and J ends, which lost 2 bases and 7 bases, there was a span of 11 bases. Looked up from germline, CDR1 is MDHEN and CDR2 is SYDVKM. The CDR3 region has the DNA TGTGCCAGCAGTTTAGGGACACGGAACGGGGAGCTGTTTTTT. Its protein product is CASSLGTRNGELFF.

The chain joins TRBV28 to TRBJ1-4; 8 bases are shared with TRBD1. Germline loops: CDR1 MDHEN, CDR2 SYDVKM. This CDR3 has 14 amino acids. The V and J ends lost 7 bases and 8 bases, in that order; junction bases with no gene match: 9. The CDR3 here is CASNLRQGQEKLFF. For the CDR3, the DNA is TGTGCCAGCAACCTTAGACAGGGGCAAGAAAAACTGTTTTTT.